This T cell receptor beta chain was identified in a study of blood T cells in healthy people across ages. CDR3 length: 14 amino acids. CDR1 and CDR2 (germline): MDHEN, SYDVKM. V dropped 8 bases and J dropped 2; count of bases not matched to a gene: 7. For the second PCR, which ran for about 7 to 12 cycles, a sample-barcoded 5' primer and a J-beta primer mix were used. TCRdb processed the 5' RACE reads anew with MiXCR; each CDR3 protein has one entry. This sample has around 2 million distinct CDR3 sequences; approximately 39% occur once, and the top ten carry more than 20%. This TCR came from a human donor in good health. The chain has TRBV28 and TRBJ2-7; 9 bases map to TRBD1. Input material: blood. In nucleotides, the CDR3 is TGTGCCAGCGGACTAAGACAGGGGGCCTACGAGCAGTACTTC. Amino acid sequence: CASGLRQGAYEQYF.